This TCR beta chain was recovered during a study of blood T cell repertoires in COVID-19. The CDR3 totals 19 residues. The V gene end was trimmed by 4 bases and the J gene end by 2 bases; junction bases not matched to a gene: 18. Germline assignment: CDR1 LNHNV and CDR2 YYDKDF (reference sequence). TCRdb's copy holds only in-frame clones and misses some; the assay was immunoSEQ multiplex PCR. The data hold 200,000 to 300,000 clones, with about 88% observed a single time. Sequencing was performed on peripheral blood. This sequence was found in a woman aged 60 to 75 with COVID-19, enrolled during active disease. V gene TRBV15 combines with J gene TRBJ2-7; TRBD2 aligns across 9 bases. The CDR3 reads CATSIGGRAHPTNAYEQYF. As DNA, the CDR3 is TGTGCCACCAGCATTGGCGGGAGGGCCCATCCAACTAATGCCTACGAGCAGTACTTC. The variable domain in full, with the rest retrieved from reference TRBV15 and TRBJ2-7, is DAMVIQNPRYQVTQFGKPVTLSCSQTLNHNVMYWYQQKSSQAPKLLFHYYDKDFNNEADTPDNFQSRRPNTSFCFLDIRSPGLGDTAMYLCATSIGGRAHPTNAYEQYFGPGTRLTVT.